The 9 T cell receptor beta chains listed next were all sequenced from one sample in a study of T cell responses to AZD1222 COVID-19 vaccine. Sequencing was performed with immunoSEQ multiplex PCR; in TCRdb, only in-frame clones are kept and a portion is missing. The table lists about 180,000 clones, around nine tenths of them singletons. The source material was peripheral blood, sampled on day 0 of AZD1222 vaccination. The origin of the receptors is an adult in good health.

The chain uses TRBV5-4 and TRBJ2-3, with 11 bases lining up with TRBD2. CDR1 is SGHNT and CDR2 is YYREEE in the germline V gene (reference sequence). The CDR3 loop spans 17 amino acids. After removal of 0 bases from V and 0 bases from J, the junction contained 3 bases not matched to a gene. The CDR3 loop is CASSLALAGGSTDTQYF. Here the CDR3 DNA reads TGTGCCAGCAGCTTGGCTCTAGCGGGGGGAAGCACAGATACGCAGTATTTT.

This rearrangement joins TRBV5-4 to TRBJ1-1, with a possible D match to TRBD1 (5 bases). CDR1 and CDR2 from the germline V gene are SGHNT and YYREEE (reference sequence). Trimming stripped 1 base from V and 0 bases from J, with 10 bases between. This CDR3 is built from 15 residues. The CDR3 DNA follows: TGTGCCAGCAGCTTGTTCGGGGGAGTGAACACTGAAGCTTTCTTT. Protein: CASSLFGGVNTEAFF.

The chain recombines TRBV19 with TRBJ1-2; D is unresolved. Looked up from germline, CDR1 is LNHDA and CDR2 is SQIVND (reference sequence). The V end was cut by 5 bases, the J end by 4 bases, with 14 bases between. The CDR3 has 14 residues. In nucleotides, the CDR3 is TGTGCCAGTAGTCCGGGATCCGCGATCTATGGCTACACCTTC. This gives the protein CASSPGSAIYGYTF.

The chain uses TRBV28 and TRBJ1-5, with a tentative D call TRBD1 (5 bases). There are 16 residues in the CDR3. Germline CDR1 MDHEN, CDR2 SYDVKM. V lost 9 bases and J lost 0, with 18 bases in between. DNA for the CDR3: TGTGCCAGTATCGAGGGCGGGGGGTCTAGCAATCAGCCCCAGCATTTT. Amino acids: CASIEGGGSSNQPQHF. The whole variable domain, remainder taken from reference TRBV28 and TRBJ1-5, is DVKVTQSSRYLVKRTGEKVFLECVQDMDHENMFWYRQDPGLGLRLIYFSYDVKMKEKGDIPEGYSVSREKKERFSLILESASTNQTSMYLCASIEGGGSSNQPQHFGDGTRLSIL.

V and J are TRBV5-8 and TRBJ2-3, with 9 bases fitting TRBD2. Germline loops: CDR1 SGHTS, CDR2 YDEGEE. There are 16 residues in the CDR3. Unmatched junction bases numbered 8, after V lost 4 bases and J lost 2 bases. CDR3 DNA sequence: TGTGCCAGCAGCCCCGCGGGGACTAGCCTCACAGATACGCAGTATTTT. Amino acids: CASSPAGTSLTDTQYF.

The chain is built from TRBV29-1 and TRBJ1-2; possibly TRBD1 for D (5 bases). The V gene's germline CDR1 is SQVTM and CDR2 ANQGSEA. V gave up 7 bases and J gave up 2 bases, with 17 bases separating them. The CDR3 extends over 14 amino acids. The CDR3 region has the DNA TGCAGCGCCCACGAGGGGATGGAGAACTATGGCTACACCTTC. Protein sequence: CSAHEGMENYGYTF.

Of note for this clone: Other DNA sequences within the sample encode an identical CDR3. The J gene is TRBJ1-1, the V gene TRBV24-1; D not certain. From germline, CDR1 is KGHDR and CDR2 SFDVKD. Trimming stripped 1 base from V and 4 bases from J, with 6 bases between. There are 13 residues in the CDR3. The CDR3 region has the DNA TGTGCCACCAGTGATTTTCGGGGCACTGAAGCTTTCTTT. As protein: CATSDFRGTEAFF.

This chain uses TRBV7-9 with TRBJ2-3; no clear D. The V gene's germline CDR1 is SEHNR and CDR2 FQNEAQ (reference sequence). The CDR3 has 16 amino acids. V lost 2 bases to trimming and J lost 3 bases, with 15 bases between them. The CDR3 loop is CASSLQYWAKTDTQYF. The CDR3 nucleotides read TGTGCCAGCAGCTTACAGTATTGGGCGAAGACAGATACGCAGTATTTT.

The chain uses TRBV28 and TRBJ2-7; TRBD2 matches 7 bases. Germline assignment: CDR1 MDHEN and CDR2 SYDVKM. The J segment lost 3 bases and the V segment lost 3 bases, leaving 5 bases of the junction unmatched. This CDR3 region has 14 residues. The CDR3 loop is CASSLREGYYEQYF. The CDR3 nucleotides are TGTGCCAGCAGTTTGAGGGAGGGCTACTACGAGCAGTACTTC.